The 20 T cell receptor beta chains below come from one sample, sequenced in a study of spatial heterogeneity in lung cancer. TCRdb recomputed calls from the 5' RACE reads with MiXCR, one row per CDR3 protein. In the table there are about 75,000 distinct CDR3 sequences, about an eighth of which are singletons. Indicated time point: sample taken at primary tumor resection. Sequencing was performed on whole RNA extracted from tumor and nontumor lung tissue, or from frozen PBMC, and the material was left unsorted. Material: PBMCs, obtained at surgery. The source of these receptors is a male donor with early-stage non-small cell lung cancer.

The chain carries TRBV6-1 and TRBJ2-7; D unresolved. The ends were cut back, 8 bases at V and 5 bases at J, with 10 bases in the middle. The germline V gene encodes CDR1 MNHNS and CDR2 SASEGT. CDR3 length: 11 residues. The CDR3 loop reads CASGQFDEQYF. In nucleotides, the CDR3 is TGTGCCAGCGGGCAGTTCGACGAGCAGTACTTC.

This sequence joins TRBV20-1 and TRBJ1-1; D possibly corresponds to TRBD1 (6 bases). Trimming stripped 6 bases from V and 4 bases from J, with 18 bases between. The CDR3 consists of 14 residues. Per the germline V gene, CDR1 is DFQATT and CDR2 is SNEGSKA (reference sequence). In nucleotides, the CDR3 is TGCAGTGCACCGCGGACAGAATCGAGCACTGAAGCTTTCTTT. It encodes CSAPRTESSTEAFF.

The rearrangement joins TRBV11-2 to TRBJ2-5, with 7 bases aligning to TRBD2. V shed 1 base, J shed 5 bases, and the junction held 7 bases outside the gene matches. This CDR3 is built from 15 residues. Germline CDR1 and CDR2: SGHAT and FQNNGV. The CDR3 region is CASSLGGGSFETQYF. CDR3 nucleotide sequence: TGTGCCAGCAGCTTAGGTGGCGGGAGTTTTGAGACCCAGTACTTC.

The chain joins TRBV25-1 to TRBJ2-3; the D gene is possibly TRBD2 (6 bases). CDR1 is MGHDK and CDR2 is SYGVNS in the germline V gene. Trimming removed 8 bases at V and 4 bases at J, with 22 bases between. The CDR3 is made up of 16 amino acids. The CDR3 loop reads CASAAIIGRLSDTQYF. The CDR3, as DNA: TGTGCCAGCGCCGCCATAATAGGGAGGCTCTCAGATACGCAGTATTTT.

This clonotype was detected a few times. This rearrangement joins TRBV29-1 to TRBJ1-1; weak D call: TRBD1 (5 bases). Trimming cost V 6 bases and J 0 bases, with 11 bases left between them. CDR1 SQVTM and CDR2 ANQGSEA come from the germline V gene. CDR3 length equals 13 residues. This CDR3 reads CSVAGQVNTEAFF. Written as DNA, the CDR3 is TGCAGCGTGGCAGGACAAGTGAACACTGAAGCTTTCTTT. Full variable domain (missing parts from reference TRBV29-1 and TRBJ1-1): SAVISQKPSRDICQRGTSLTIQCQVDSQVTMMFWYRQQPGQSLTLIATANQGSEATYESGFVIDKFPISRPNLTFSTLTVSNMSPEDSSIYLCSVAGQVNTEAFFGQGTRLTVV.

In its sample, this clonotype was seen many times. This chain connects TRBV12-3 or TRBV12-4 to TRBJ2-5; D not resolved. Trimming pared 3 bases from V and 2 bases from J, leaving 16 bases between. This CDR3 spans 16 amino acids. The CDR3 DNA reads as TGTGCCAGCAGTTTGGCCCACCGTTACAGACAAGAGACCCAGTACTTC. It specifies CASSLAHRYRQETQYF.

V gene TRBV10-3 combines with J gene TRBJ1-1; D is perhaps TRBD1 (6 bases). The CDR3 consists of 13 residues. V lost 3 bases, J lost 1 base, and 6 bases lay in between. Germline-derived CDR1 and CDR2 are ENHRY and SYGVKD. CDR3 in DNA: TGTGCCATCAGTGACAGGGGGAACACTGAAGCTTTCTTT. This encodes CAISDRGNTEAFF.

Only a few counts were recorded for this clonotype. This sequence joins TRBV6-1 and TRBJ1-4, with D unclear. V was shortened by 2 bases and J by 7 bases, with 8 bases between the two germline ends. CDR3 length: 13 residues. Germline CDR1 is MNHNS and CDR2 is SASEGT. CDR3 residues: CASSERRGEKLFF. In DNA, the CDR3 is TGTGCCAGCAGTGAAAGGCGGGGTGAAAAACTGTTTTTT.

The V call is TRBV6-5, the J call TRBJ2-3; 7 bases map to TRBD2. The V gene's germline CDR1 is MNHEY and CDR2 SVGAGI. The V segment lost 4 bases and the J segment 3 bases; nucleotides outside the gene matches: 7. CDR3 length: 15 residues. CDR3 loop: CASSSRWEGTDTQYF. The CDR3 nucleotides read TGTGCCAGCAGTTCTCGCTGGGAGGGAACAGATACGCAGTATTTT.

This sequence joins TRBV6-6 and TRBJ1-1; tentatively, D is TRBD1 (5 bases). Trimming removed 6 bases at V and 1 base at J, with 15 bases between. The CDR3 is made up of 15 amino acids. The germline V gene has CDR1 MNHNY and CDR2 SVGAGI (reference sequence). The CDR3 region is CASRLGQGPNTEAFF. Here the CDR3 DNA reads TGTGCCAGCAGACTGGGGCAGGGCCCGAACACTGAAGCTTTCTTT.

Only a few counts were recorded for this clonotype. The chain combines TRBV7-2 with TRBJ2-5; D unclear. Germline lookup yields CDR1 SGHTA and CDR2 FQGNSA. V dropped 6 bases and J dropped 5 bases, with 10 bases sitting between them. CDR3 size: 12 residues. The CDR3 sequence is CASSPMRETQYF. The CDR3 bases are TGTGCCAGCAGTCCCATGCGGGAGACCCAGTACTTC.

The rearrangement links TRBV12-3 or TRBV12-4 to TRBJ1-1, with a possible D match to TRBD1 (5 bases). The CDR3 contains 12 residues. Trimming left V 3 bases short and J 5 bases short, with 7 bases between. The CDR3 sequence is CASSFWGTEAFF. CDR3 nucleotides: TGTGCCAGCAGTTTTTGGGGGACTGAAGCTTTCTTT.

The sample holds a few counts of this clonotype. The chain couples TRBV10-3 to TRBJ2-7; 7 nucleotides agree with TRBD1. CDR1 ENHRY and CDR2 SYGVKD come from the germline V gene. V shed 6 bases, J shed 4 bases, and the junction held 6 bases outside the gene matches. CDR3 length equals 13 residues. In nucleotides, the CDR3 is TGTGCCATCAGGGGGACAGTACTATACGAGCAGTACTTC. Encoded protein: CAIRGTVLYEQYF.

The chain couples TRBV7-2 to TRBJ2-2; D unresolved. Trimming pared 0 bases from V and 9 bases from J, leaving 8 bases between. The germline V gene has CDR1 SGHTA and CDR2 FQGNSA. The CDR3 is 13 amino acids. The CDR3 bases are TGTGCCAGCAGCTTAGCGTACGGGTGGGAGCTGTTTTTT. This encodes CASSLAYGWELFF. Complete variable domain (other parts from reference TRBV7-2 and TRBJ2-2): GAGVSQSPSNKVTEKGKDVELRCDPISGHTALYWYRQSLGQGLEFLIYFQGNSAPDKSGLPSDRFSAERTGGSVSTLTIQRTQQEDSAVYLCASSLAYGWELFFGEGSRLTVL.

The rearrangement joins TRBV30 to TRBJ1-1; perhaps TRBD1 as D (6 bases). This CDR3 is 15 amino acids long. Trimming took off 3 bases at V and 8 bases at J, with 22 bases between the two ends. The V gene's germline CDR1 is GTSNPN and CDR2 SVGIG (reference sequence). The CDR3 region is CAWSHKGGLSKEAFF. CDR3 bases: TGTGCCTGGAGCCATAAAGGGGGTCTGAGTAAGGAAGCTTTCTTT.

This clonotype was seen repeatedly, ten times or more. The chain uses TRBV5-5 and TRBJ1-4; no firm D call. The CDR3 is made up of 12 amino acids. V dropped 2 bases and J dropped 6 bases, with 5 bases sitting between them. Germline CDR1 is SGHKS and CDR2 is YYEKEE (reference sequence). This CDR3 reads CASSFQDEKLFF. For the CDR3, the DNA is TGTGCCAGCAGCTTCCAGGATGAAAAACTGTTTTTT.

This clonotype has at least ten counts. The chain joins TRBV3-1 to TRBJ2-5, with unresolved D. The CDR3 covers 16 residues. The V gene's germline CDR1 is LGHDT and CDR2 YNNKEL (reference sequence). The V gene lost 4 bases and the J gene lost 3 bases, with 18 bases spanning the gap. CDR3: CASSLMAVRDEETQYF. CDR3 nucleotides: TGTGCCAGCAGCCTGATGGCGGTTAGGGATGAAGAGACCCAGTACTTC.

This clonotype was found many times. CDR3 coding DNA: TGCAGCTCCGGGACAGGGGGCTCCGGGGAGCTGTTTTTT. Its protein product is CSSGTGGSGELFF. The rearrangement joins TRBV29-1 to TRBJ2-2; TRBD1 matches 12 bases. Germline CDR1 SQVTM, CDR2 ANQGSEA. V shed 8 bases, J shed 6 bases, and the junction held 4 bases outside the gene matches. The length of the CDR3 is 13 residues.

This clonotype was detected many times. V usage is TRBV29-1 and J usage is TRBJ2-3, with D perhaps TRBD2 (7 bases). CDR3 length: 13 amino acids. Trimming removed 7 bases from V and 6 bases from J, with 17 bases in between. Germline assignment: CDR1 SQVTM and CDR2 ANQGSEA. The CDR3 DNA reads TGCAGCGAAAGGGGGGGCTCAGCGGATACGCAGTATTTT. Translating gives CSERGGSADTQYF.

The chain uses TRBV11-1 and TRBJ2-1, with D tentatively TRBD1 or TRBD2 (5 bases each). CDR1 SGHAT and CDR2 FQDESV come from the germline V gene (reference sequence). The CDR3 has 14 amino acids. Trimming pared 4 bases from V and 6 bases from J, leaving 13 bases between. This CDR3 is CASSSMGRVNEQFF. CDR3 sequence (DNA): TGTGCCAGCAGCTCCATGGGACGCGTCAATGAGCAGTTCTTC.